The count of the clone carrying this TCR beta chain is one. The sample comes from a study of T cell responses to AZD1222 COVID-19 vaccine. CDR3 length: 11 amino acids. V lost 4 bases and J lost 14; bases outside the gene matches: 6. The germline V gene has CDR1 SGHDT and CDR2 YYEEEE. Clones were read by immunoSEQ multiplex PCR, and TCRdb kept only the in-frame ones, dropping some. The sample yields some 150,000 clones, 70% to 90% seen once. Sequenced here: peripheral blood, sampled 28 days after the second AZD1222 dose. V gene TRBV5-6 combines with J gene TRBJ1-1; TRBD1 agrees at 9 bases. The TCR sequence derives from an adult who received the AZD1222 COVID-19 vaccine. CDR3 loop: CASSTGTGLFF. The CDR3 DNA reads TGTGCCAGCAGCACCGGGACAGGGTTGTTCTTT.